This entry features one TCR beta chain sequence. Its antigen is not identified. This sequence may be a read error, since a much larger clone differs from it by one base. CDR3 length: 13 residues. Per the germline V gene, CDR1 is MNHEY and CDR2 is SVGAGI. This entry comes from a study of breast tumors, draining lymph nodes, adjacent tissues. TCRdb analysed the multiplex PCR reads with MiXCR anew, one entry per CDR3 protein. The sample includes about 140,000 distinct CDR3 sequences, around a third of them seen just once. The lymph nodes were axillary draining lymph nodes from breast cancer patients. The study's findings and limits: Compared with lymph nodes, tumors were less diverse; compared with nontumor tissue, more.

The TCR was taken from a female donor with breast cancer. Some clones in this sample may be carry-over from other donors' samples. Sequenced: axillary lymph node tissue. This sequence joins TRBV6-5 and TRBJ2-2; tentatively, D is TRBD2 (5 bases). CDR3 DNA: TGTGCCAGCAGTACCCCAAACACCGGGGAGCTGTGTTTT. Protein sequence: CASSTPNTGELCF.